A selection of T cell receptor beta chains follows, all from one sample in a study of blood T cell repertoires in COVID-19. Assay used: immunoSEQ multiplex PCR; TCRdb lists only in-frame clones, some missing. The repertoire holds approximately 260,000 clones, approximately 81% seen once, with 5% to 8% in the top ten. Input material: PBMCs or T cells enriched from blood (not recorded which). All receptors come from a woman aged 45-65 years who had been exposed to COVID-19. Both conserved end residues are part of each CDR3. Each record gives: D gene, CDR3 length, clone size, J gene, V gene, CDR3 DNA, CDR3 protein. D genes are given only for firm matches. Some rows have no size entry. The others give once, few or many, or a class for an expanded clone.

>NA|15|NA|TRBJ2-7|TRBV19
TGTGCCAGTAGCACTTACGGGACACCCTCCTACGAGCAGTACTTC
CASSTYGTPSYEQYF
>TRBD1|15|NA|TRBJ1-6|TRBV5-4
TGTGCCAGCAGCCAGGGACAGGGAAATAATTCACCCCTCCACTTT
CASSQGQGNNSPLHF
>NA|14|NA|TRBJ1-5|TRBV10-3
TGTGCCATCAGTGAGCGACAGACCAATCAGCCCCAGCATTTT
CAISERQTNQPQHF
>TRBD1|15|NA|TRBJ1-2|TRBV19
TGTGCCAGTACGGATTACAGGGGGCTTAACTATGGCTACACCTTC
CASTDYRGLNYGYTF
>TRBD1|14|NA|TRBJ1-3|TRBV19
TGTGCCAGTAGTCGGACAGGAGAGAGGAACACCATATATTTT
CASSRTGERNTIYF
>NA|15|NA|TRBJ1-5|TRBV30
TGTGCCTGGAGACAAGACGGGGGTACCGATCAGCCCCAGCATTTT
CAWRQDGGTDQPQHF
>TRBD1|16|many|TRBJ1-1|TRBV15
TGTGCCACCTCGCCCCGGGACAGCCTAATGAACACTGAAGCTTTCTTT
CATSPRDSLMNTEAFF
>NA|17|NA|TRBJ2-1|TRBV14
TGTGCCAGCAGCCTCCCCCGGGGGGCCGCCTCCTACAATGAGCAGTTCTTC
CASSLPRGAASYNEQFF
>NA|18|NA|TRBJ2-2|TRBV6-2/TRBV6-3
TGTGCCAGCAGTTACCCGCTTGGGCAGGGGCGAAACACCGGGGAGCTGTTTTTT
CASSYPLGQGRNTGELFF
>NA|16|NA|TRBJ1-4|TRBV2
TGTGCCAGCAGCCCTAGGGCTGGGGGGATCAATGAAAAACTGTTTTTT
CASSPRAGGINEKLFF
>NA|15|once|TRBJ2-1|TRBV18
TGTGCCAGCTCACCAGTAGGGGGGGGGATCAATGAGCAGTTCTTC
CASSPVGGGINEQFF
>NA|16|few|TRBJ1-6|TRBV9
TGTGCCAGCAGCGAGAGGGTGAGCTCCTATAATTCACCCCTCCACTTT
CASSERVSSYNSPLHF
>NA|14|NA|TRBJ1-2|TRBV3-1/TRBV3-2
TGTGCCAGCAGCCAATTAGGACAGAACTATGGCTACACCTTC
CASSQLGQNYGYTF
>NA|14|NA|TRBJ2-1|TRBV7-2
TGTGCCAGCAGCCCGGGACTTCCCAACAATGAGCAGTTCTTC
CASSPGLPNNEQFF
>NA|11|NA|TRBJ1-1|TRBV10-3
TGTGCCATCAGTGGTGGAGGGTTGGCTTTCTTT
CAISGGGLAFF
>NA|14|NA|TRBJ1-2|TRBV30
TGTGCCTGGAGTGTGCAAACAGCCAATTATGGCTACACCTTC
CAWSVQTANYGYTF
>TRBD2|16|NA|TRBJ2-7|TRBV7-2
TGTGCCAGCAGCGCGGCTAGCGGGGGGCTTCTCTACGAGCAGTACTTC
CASSAASGGLLYEQYF
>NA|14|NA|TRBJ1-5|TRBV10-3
TGTGCCATCAGTGAGAGAACAAGCAATCAGCCCCAGCATTTT
CAISERTSNQPQHF
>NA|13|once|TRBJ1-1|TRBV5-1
TGCGCCAGCAGTGGACAGCTGAACACTGAAGCTTTCTTT
CASSGQLNTEAFF
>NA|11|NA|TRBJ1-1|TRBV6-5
TGTGCCAGCGCCCTGGAGCAGCGGCCTTTCTTT
CASALEQRPFF
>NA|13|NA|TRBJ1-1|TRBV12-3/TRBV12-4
TGTGCCAGCAGTTTCCGCCTAGCCAGGGGCGCTTTCTTT
CASSFRLARGAFF